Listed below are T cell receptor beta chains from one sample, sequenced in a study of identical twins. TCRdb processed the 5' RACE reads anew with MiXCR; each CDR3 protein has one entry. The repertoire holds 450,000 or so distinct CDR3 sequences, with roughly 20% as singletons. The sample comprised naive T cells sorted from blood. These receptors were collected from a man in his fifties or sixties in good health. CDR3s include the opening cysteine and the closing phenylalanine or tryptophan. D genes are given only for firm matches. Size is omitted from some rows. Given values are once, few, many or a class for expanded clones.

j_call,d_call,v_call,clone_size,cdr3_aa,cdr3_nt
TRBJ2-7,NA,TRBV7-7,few,CASSTPGRSYEQYF,TGTGCTAGCAGCACACCGGGACGTTCCTACGAGCAGTACTTC
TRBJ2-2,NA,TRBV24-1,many,CATSGMNTGELFF,TGTGCCACCAGTGGGATGAACACCGGGGAGCTGTTTTTT
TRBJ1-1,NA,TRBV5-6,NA,CASSRKFAFF,TGTGCCAGCAGCCGGAAATTCGCTTTCTTT
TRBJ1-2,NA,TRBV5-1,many,CASSLAGMERGYTF,TGCGCCAGCAGCTTGGCAGGGATGGAACGCGGCTACACCTTC
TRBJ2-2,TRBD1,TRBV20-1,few,CSARSQGVNGELFF,TGCAGTGCTAGGAGTCAGGGGGTGAACGGGGAGCTGTTTTTT
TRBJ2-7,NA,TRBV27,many,CASSLSRVFLYEQYF,TGTGCCAGCAGTTTATCACGGGTTTTTCTGTACGAGCAGTACTTC
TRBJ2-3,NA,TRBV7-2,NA,CASSLPGITQYF,TGTGCCAGCAGCTTACCGGGAATAACGCAGTATTTT
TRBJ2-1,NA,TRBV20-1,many,CSFTRDEQFF,TGCAGTTTCACGCGGGATGAGCAGTTCTTC
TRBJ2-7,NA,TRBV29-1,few,CSVAARGYEQYF,TGCAGCGTCGCCGCTCGGGGCTACGAGCAGTACTTC
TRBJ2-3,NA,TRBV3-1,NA,CASSQGWSARDTQYF,TGTGCCAGCAGCCAAGGTTGGTCGGCGAGGGATACGCAGTATTTT
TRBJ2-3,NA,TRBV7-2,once,CASSLRRGSTDTQYF,TGTGCCAGCAGCTTACGGCGGGGTAGCACAGATACGCAGTATTTT
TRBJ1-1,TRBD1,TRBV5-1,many,CASSRGTGVDAFF,TGCGCCAGCAGCCGTGGGACAGGGGTTGATGCTTTCTTT
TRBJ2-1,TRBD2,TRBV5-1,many,CASSTSGGNNEQFF,TGCGCCAGCAGCACTAGCGGGGGTAACAATGAGCAGTTCTTC
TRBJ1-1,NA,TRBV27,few,CASSLSAGMNTEAFF,TGTGCCAGCAGTTTATCGGCAGGAATGAACACTGAAGCTTTCTTT
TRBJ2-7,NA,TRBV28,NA,CASTLSSSYEQYF,TGTGCCAGCACCCTCTCCAGCTCCTACGAGCAGTACTTC
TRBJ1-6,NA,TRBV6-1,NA,CASSGRERGNNSPLHF,TGTGCCAGCAGTGGGCGGGAGAGAGGCAATAATTCACCCCTCCACTTT
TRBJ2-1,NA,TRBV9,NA,CASSFRDSVSGGNEQFF,TGTGCCAGCAGCTTCCGGGACTCTGTCTCTGGGGGAAATGAGCAGTTCTTC
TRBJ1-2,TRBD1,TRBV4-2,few,CASSQDKGAYGYTF,TGTGCCAGCAGCCAAGATAAGGGGGCGTATGGCTACACCTTC
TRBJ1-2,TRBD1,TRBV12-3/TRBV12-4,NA,CASSFDTGVYGYTF,TGTGCCAGCAGTTTCGATACAGGGGTCTATGGCTACACCTTC
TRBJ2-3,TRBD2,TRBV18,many,CASSSTLAGASDTQYF,TGTGCCAGCTCCTCCACGCTAGCGGGAGCCTCAGATACGCAGTATTTT
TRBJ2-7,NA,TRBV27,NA,CASSLAEHYEQYF,TGTGCCAGCAGTCTCGCTGAGCACTACGAGCAGTACTTC
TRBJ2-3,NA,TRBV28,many,CASSLGPEPIDTQYF,TGTGCCAGCAGTTTGGGACCCGAGCCCATAGATACGCAGTATTTT
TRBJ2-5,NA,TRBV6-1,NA,CATSGVGAEGTQYF,TGTGCCACCTCGGGGGTTGGGGCTGAGGGGACCCAGTACTTC
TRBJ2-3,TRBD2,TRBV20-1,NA,CSAPDIPTSGGAADTQYF,TGCAGTGCTCCCGACATTCCTACTAGCGGGGGGGCCGCAGATACGCAGTATTTT
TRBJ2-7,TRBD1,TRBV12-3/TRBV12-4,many,CASWDRGSYEQYF,TGTGCCAGCTGGGACAGGGGATCCTACGAGCAGTACTTC
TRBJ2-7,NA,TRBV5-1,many,CASSGGQDPYEQYF,TGCGCCAGCAGCGGGGGACAAGACCCCTACGAGCAGTACTTC
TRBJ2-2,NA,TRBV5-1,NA,CASSLVTGTLSGELFF,TGCGCCAGCAGCTTGGTTACCGGGACCCTCTCCGGGGAGCTGTTTTTT
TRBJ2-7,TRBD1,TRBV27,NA,CASSFLDRGYEQYF,TGTGCCAGCAGTTTTTTGGACAGGGGTTACGAGCAGTACTTC
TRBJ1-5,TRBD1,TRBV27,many,CASSRQGYNQPQHF,TGTGCCAGCAGTCGACAGGGGTACAATCAGCCCCAGCATTTT
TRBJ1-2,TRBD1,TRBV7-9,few,CASSFGTGVDYGYTF,TGTGCCAGCAGCTTCGGGACAGGGGTCGACTATGGCTACACCTTC
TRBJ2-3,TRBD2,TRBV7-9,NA,CASSFGGLGRTDTQYF,TGTGCCAGCAGCTTCGGGGGGTTAGGACGCACAGATACGCAGTATTTT
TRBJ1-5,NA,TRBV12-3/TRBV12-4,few,CASSPWDGAPNQPQHF,TGTGCCAGCAGCCCCTGGGACGGTGCCCCTAATCAGCCCCAGCATTTT
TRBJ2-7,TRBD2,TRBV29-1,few,CSVWTSGNEQYF,TGCAGCGTTTGGACTAGCGGGAACGAGCAGTACTTC
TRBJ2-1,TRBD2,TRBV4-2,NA,CASSQNPTVAGVLNEQFF,TGTGCCAGCAGCCAAAACCCCACAGTAGCGGGGGTTCTCAATGAGCAGTTCTTC
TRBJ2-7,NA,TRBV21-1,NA,CASSLKPVRDESSEQYF,TGTGCCAGCAGCCTTAAGCCGGTACGGGACGAATCCTCCGAGCAGTACTTC
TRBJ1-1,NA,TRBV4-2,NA,CASSQDPRGIGRNTEAFF,TGTGCCAGCAGCCAAGATCCTCGGGGAATAGGGAGGAACACTGAAGCTTTCTTT
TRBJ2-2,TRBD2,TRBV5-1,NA,CASSPGRLADKNTGELFF,TGCGCCAGCAGCCCTGGGAGGCTAGCGGACAAGAACACCGGGGAGCTGTTTTTT
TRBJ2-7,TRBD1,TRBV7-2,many,CASSLDATGFSYEQYF,TGTGCCAGCAGCTTAGATGCGACAGGGTTCTCCTACGAGCAGTACTTC
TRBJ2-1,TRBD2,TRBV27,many,CASRLGTSGAYNEQFF,TGTGCCAGCAGACTAGGGACTAGCGGGGCCTACAATGAGCAGTTCTTC
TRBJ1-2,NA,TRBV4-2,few,CASSQAGNNYGYTF,TGTGCCAGCAGCCAAGCAGGAAATAACTATGGCTACACCTTC